This entry lists 14 T cell receptor beta chains sequenced from one sample in a study of vaccination and CD4 T cells after COVID-19. Sequencing of the DNA from cultured CD4+ T cells was carried out with the Oncomine TCR Beta short-read assay. TCRdb independently ran MiXCR on the PCR reads; one entry per CDR3 protein. The data contain 4,000 to 6,000 distinct CDR3 sequences, 35% to 50% of them singletons. Antigens for these TCRs are unknown. Regarding treatment: roughly 11-day PBMC culture with coronavirus spike peptide pools or control peptides (ViraFEST assay). Material: CD4+ T cells from blood, cultured in vitro. The receptors were sampled from a human donor who had recovered from COVID-19.

V usage is TRBV6-2 or TRBV6-3 and J usage is TRBJ1-2; D is perhaps TRBD1 (5 bases). V was clipped by 2 bases and J by 3 bases, with 19 bases between them. Germline V gene lookup returns CDR1 MNHEY and CDR2 SVGEGT. The CDR3 runs to 17 residues. CDR3 coding DNA: TGTGCCAGCAGTTACCTAGGGGCGATCCTCGAGGACTATGGCTACACCTTC. This encodes CASSYLGAILEDYGYTF.

The chain uses TRBV6-5 and TRBJ2-3, with unresolved D. Per the germline V gene, CDR1 is MNHEY and CDR2 is SVGAGI. The germline V and J ends were trimmed by 2 bases and 1 base, with 4 bases remaining between them. The length of the CDR3 is 13 residues. The CDR3 sequence is CASSYGRTDTQYF. Written as DNA, the CDR3 is TGTGCCAGCAGTTACGGGCGCACAGATACGCAGTATTTT.

The CDR3 spells CASSLDPIVRETQYF. The CDR3 region has the DNA TGTGCCAGCAGCCTAGACCCCATCGTTCGGGAGACCCAGTACTTC. The chain links TRBV5-4 to TRBJ2-5; the D is unclear. CDR1 and CDR2 from the germline V gene are SGHNT and YYREEE (reference sequence). This CDR3 contains 15 residues. V lost 4 bases and J lost 5, with 18 bases in between. Using reference TRBV5-4 and TRBJ2-5 for the parts outside the CDR3, the full variable domain is ETGVTQSPTHLIKTRGQQVTLRCSSQSGHNTVSWYQQALGQGPQFIFQYYREEENGRGNFPPRFSGLQFPNYSSELNVNALELDDSALYLCASSLDPIVRETQYFGPGTRLLVL.

This clonotype was counted once. This rearrangement joins TRBV6-5 to TRBJ2-1; 11 positions agree with TRBD2. The CDR3 runs to 21 residues. The V gene end was trimmed by 0 bases and the J gene end by 0 bases; junction bases not matched to a gene: 13. Germline-derived CDR1 and CDR2 are MNHEY and SVGAGI. The CDR3 spells CASSYSIVLAGDPSSYNEQFF. In DNA form, the CDR3 reads TGTGCCAGCAGTTACTCGATAGTACTAGCGGGGGACCCGAGCTCCTACAATGAGCAGTTCTTC.

This clonotype was recorded once. The rearrangement links TRBV5-4 to TRBJ2-3; 7 bases map to TRBD2. This CDR3 contains 16 residues. V was pared by 3 bases and J by 0 bases, with 7 bases of the junction left unmatched. The germline V gene encodes CDR1 SGHNT and CDR2 YYREEE (reference sequence). The CDR3 protein is CASSSASGASTDTQYF. The CDR3 coding sequence is TGTGCCAGCAGCTCTGCTAGCGGTGCTAGCACAGATACGCAGTATTTT.

The chain recombines TRBV6-1 with TRBJ1-2, with 9 bases matching TRBD1. This CDR3 has 12 amino acids. The germline gives CDR1 MNHNS, CDR2 SASEGT. J lost 12 bases, V lost 5 bases, and 7 bases had no gene match. CDR3 in DNA: TGTGCCAGCAGTCCGGGACAGGGTCGGAACACCTTC. Protein sequence: CASSPGQGRNTF.

This clonotype was seen a few times. This chain uses TRBV7-9 with TRBJ1-2, with 7 bases matching TRBD1. This CDR3 is 16 amino acids long. Trimming removed 0 bases from V and 0 bases from J; junction bases left unmatched: 4. Germline CDR1 is SEHNR and CDR2 is FQNEAQ (reference sequence). Here the CDR3 DNA reads TGTGCCAGCAGCTTAGCCGGACAGGTCCCTAACTATGGCTACACCTTC. Translated, it gives CASSLAGQVPNYGYTF.

This clonotype was recorded a few times. The CDR3 region is CASRMGTRNYNEQFF. DNA of the CDR3: TGTGCCAGCAGGATGGGGACTAGGAACTACAATGAGCAGTTCTTC. This chain joins TRBV6-2 or TRBV6-3 and TRBJ2-1, with 8 bases that match TRBD2. Trimming cost V 6 bases and J 3 bases; bases outside gene matches: 7. CDR1 MNHEY and CDR2 SVGEGT come from the germline V gene. The CDR3 loop spans 15 amino acids.

In its sample, this clonotype was seen once. V is TRBV5-1 and J is TRBJ2-3; 13 bases match TRBD2. This CDR3 is 17 amino acids long. V shed 4 bases, J shed 0 bases, and the junction held 5 bases outside the gene matches. Germline V CDR1 and CDR2: SGHRS, YFSETQ. The DNA of the CDR3 is TGCGCCAGCAGCCTACCGGGACTAGCGGGAAGCACAGATACGCAGTATTTT. It encodes CASSLPGLAGSTDTQYF.

In this sample, this clonotype is large (0.1 to 1%). This chain joins TRBV19 and TRBJ1-2, with a weak D call TRBD1 (6 bases). CDR1 LNHDA and CDR2 SQIVND come from the germline V gene (reference sequence). This CDR3 spans 13 amino acids. V was clipped by 4 bases and J by 4 bases, with 10 bases between them. CDR3 coding DNA: TGTGCCAGTAGTAGGACAGACATCTATGGCTACACCTTC. Encoded protein: CASSRTDIYGYTF.

This clonotype was detected only a few times. This chain uses TRBV20-1 with TRBJ1-6, with 7 bases fitting TRBD1. The CDR3 consists of 11 residues. The V and J ends lost 6 bases and 19 bases, in that order; junction bases with no gene match: 12. Germline CDR1 is DFQATT and CDR2 is SNEGSKA (reference sequence). The CDR3 coding sequence is TGCAGTGCCAAGGACAGGACCTCCATTCACTTT. Encoded protein: CSAKDRTSIHF.

The J gene is TRBJ1-2, the V gene TRBV25-1; D not certain. The CDR3 consists of 12 residues. V lost 1 base and J lost 6, with 6 bases in between. Per germline, CDR1 MGHDK and CDR2 SYGVNS. CDR3 in amino acids: CASSEWGDGYTF. CDR3 DNA: TGTGCCAGCAGTGAATGGGGAGATGGCTACACCTTC.

The rearrangement joins TRBV7-3 to TRBJ1-1; D uncertain. CDR3 size: 12 residues. Trimming shortened V by 5 bases and J by 7 bases, and 11 bases separated the two germline ends. Germline V CDR1 and CDR2: SGHTA, FQGTGA. CDR3 coding DNA: TGTGCCAGCAGCCTGGACGGCCTTGAAGCTTTCTTT. It codes for CASSLDGLEAFF. Filled out from reference TRBV7-3 and TRBJ1-1, the complete variable domain reads GAGVSQTPSNKVTEKGKYVELRCDPISGHTALYWYRQSLGQGPEFLIYFQGTGAADDSGLPNDRFFAVRPEGSVSTLKIQRTERGDSAVYLCASSLDGLEAFFGQGTRLTVV.

The J gene is TRBJ2-1, the V gene TRBV20-1; D may match TRBD1 or TRBD2 (5 bases each). Deletions cut 0 bases from V and 4 bases from J, with 28 bases between. Germline CDR1 and CDR2: DFQATT and SNEGSKA (reference sequence). The CDR3 has 20 amino acids. This CDR3 is CSAREAGDGRSWTIYNEQFF. CDR3 DNA sequence: TGCAGTGCTAGAGAGGCGGGTGACGGTCGCTCTTGGACAATATACAATGAGCAGTTCTTC.